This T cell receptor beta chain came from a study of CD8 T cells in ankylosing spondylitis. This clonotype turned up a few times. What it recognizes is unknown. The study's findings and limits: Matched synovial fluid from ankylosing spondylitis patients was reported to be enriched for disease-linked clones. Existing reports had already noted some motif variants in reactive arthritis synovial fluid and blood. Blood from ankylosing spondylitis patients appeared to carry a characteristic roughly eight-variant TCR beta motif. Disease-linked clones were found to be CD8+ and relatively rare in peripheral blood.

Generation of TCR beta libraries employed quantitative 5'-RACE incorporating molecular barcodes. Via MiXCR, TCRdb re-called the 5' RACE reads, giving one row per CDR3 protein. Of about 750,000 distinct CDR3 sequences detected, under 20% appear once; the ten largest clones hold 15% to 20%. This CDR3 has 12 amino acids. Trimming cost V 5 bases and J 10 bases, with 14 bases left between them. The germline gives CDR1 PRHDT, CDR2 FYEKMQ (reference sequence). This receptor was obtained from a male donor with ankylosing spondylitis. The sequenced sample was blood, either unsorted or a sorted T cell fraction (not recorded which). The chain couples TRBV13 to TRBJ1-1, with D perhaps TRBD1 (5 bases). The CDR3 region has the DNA TGTGCCAGCAGCCAATACCCCGGGGGAGCTTTCTTT. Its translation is CASSQYPGGAFF.